Included here is one T cell receptor (beta chain) sequence, with context. As handled by the study authors: Estimates of nucleated cell counts were drawn from the amplification of reference gene primers. The table came from immunoSEQ multiplex PCR; TCRdb's copy has only in-frame clones and leaves some out. That table supplies the V and J calls and clone size; D and trimming were determined from the DNA. The sample contains more than 200,000 clones, less than 90% of which appear only once. This sample is part of a study of blood T cell repertoires in COVID-19. Study-level information: The origin of the acute and convalescent COVID-19 samples was the United States, Italy and Spain. Sources were T cells, B-cell-depleted T cells, or PBMCs; the material itself was cDNA or gDNA.

The CDR3 consists of 15 residues. The V and J ends lost 8 bases and 4 bases, in that order; junction bases with no gene match: 7. Germline assignment: CDR1 KGHSH and CDR2 LQKENI. The receptor was derived from a man aged 30 to 45 with active or convalescent COVID-19. The rearrangement uses TRBV18 and TRBJ2-5; 13 bases match TRBD2. Sequenced sample: peripheral blood. In DNA, the CDR3 is TGTGCCAGCCGAACCCGGACTAGCGGGGGAGAGACCCAGTACTTC. Translated, it gives CASRTRTSGGETQYF.